One and the same sample provided the 9 T cell receptor beta chains below, sequenced in a study of blood T cell repertoires in COVID-19 (dated by TCRdb to the early 2020s). The library was produced with the immunoSEQ multiplex PCR assay. TCRdb took over this immuneACCESS table, retaining in-frame rearrangements with V and J assigned. Such tables are incomplete; in checked studies, under half of the missing clones stem from an unresolved V gene, and the remainder is unexplained. The sample table contains 200,000 to 250,000 clones; only one count was recorded for approximately 87% of them. The top ten clones comprise about 2.5% of the sample. Sequencing used peripheral blood. The origin of the receptors is a woman in her 70s with active or convalescent COVID-19.

The chain employs TRBV12-3 or TRBV12-4 and TRBJ1-1; TRBD1 agrees at 8 bases. V was clipped by 4 bases and J by 6 bases; unmatched bases: 4. The CDR3 is made up of 13 amino acids. The CDR3 bases are TGTGCCAGCAGTTCGCAGGGGGCAGCTGAAGCTTTCTTT. Protein sequence: CASSSQGAAEAFF.

This clone was found once. V is TRBV29-1 and J is TRBJ2-1; D is possibly TRBD2 (6 bases). V dropped 4 bases and J dropped 0 bases, with 16 bases sitting between them. Germline V gene data show CDR1 as SQVTM and CDR2 as ANQGSEA. The CDR3 length is 16 residues. The CDR3 here is CSVVLEGFPSYNEQFF. The CDR3 DNA reads as TGCAGCGTTGTGTTGGAGGGGTTCCCCTCCTACAATGAGCAGTTCTTC.

The chain uses TRBV7-8 and TRBJ2-7; weak D call: TRBD1 (7 bases). CDR1 and CDR2 from the germline V gene are SGHVS and FQNEAQ. Trimming removed 2 bases at V and 3 bases at J, with 11 bases between. This CDR3 has 14 amino acids. CDR3 coding DNA: TGTGCCAGCAGCTTACAGGGGGGAATCTACGAGCAGTACTTC. It is translated as CASSLQGGIYEQYF. The full variable domain, rest sourced from reference TRBV7-8 and TRBJ2-7, is GAGVSQSPRYKVAKRGQDVALRCDPISGHVSLFWYQQALGQGPEFLTYFQNEAQLDKSGLPSDRFFAERPEGSVSTLKIQRTQQEDSAVYLCASSLQGGIYEQYFGPGTRLTVT.

V and J are TRBV11-3 and TRBJ1-3; perhaps TRBD1 as D (6 bases). V was trimmed by 5 bases and J by 9 bases, leaving 17 bases between them. The CDR3 runs to 14 residues. From germline, CDR1 is SGHNT and CDR2 YENEEA. CDR3 loop: CASSLRGAEGTIYF. In nucleotides, the CDR3 is TGTGCCAGCAGCCTACGGGGGGCCGAGGGCACCATATATTTT.

The V gene is TRBV29-1, the J gene TRBJ2-5; a possible D gene is TRBD1 (6 bases). The V gene lost 5 bases and the J gene lost 2 bases, with 9 bases spanning the gap. The CDR3 has 12 amino acids. Germline V CDR1 and CDR2: SQVTM, ANQGSEA. The DNA for the CDR3 is TGCAGCGTTTTTGGACAGCAAGAGACCCAGTACTTC. It specifies CSVFGQQETQYF.

V is TRBV6-1 and J is TRBJ2-3; TRBD2 aligns across 8 bases. The V gene's germline CDR1 is MNHNS and CDR2 SASEGT. This CDR3 spans 15 amino acids. Unmatched junction bases numbered 7, after V lost 2 bases and J lost 6 bases. CDR3 region: CASSERSGRIDTQYF. In DNA, the CDR3 is TGTGCCAGCAGTGAACGCAGCGGGAGAATCGATACGCAGTATTTT.

The chain has TRBV7-8 and TRBJ2-7; D is perhaps TRBD2 (5 bases). With 4 bases removed from V and 3 bases from J, the gap between germline ends came to 16 bases. This CDR3 is built from 15 residues. Germline V gene lookup returns CDR1 SGHVS and CDR2 FQNEAQ. CDR3 sequence reads: CASSSREGRSYEQYF. CDR3 sequence (DNA): TGTGCCAGCAGCTCCAGAGAGGGAAGAAGCTACGAGCAGTACTTC.

This clone was picked up one time. This chain joins TRBV19 and TRBJ2-1, with 10 bases fitting TRBD2. The CDR3 length is 14 residues. With V trimmed by 3 bases and J by 9 bases, 5 bases remained unmatched. Germline loops: CDR1 LNHDA, CDR2 SQIVND (reference sequence). CDR3 loop: CASSIGLAGVEQFF. The DNA for the CDR3 is TGTGCCAGTAGTATTGGTCTAGCGGGAGTTGAGCAGTTCTTC.

CDR3 protein: CASSPGVTGANVLTF. DNA of the CDR3: TGTGCCAGCAGCCCAGGGGTCACTGGGGCCAACGTCCTGACTTTC. V and J are TRBV7-2 and TRBJ2-6; D is perhaps TRBD1 (6 bases). V lost 5 bases and J lost 2, with 10 bases in between. The germline gives CDR1 SGHTA, CDR2 FQGNSA. This CDR3 spans 15 amino acids.